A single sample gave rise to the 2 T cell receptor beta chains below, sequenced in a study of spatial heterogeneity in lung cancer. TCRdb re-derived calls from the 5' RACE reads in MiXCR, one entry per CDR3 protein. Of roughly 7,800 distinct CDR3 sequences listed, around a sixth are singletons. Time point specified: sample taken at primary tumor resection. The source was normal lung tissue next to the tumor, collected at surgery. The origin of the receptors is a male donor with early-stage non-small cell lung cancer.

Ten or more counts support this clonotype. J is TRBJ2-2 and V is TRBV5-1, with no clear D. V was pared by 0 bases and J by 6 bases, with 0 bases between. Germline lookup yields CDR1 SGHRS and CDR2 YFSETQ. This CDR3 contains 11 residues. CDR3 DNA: TGCGCCAGCAGCTTGGCCGGGGAGCTGTTTTTT. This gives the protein CASSLAGELFF.

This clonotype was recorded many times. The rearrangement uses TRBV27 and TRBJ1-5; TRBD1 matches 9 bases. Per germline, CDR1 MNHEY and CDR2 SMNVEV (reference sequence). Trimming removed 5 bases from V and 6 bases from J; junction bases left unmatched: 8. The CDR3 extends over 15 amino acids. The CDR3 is CASSTTGGGIQPQHF. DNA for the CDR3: TGTGCCAGCAGTACTACAGGGGGCGGAATTCAGCCCCAGCATTTT.